This T cell receptor (beta chain) was documented in a study of cytomegalovirus exposure and HLA in healthy donors. Study-wide results and caveats: Cytomegalovirus association was assigned to about 150 TCR beta chains. Rare TCR sequences dominated, though some public TCRs recurred in many donors.

The assay was immunoSEQ multiplex PCR, and TCRdb's table has in-frame clones only and misses some. This table holds approximately 200,000 clones, 84% found once. A note on this clone: Its matching antigen is unknown.

The germline V and J ends were trimmed by 1 base and 0 bases, with 10 bases remaining between them. Looked up from germline, CDR1 is GTSNPN and CDR2 is SVGIG (reference sequence). This CDR3 contains 15 residues. The source is a man aged 18 to 30 in good health and CMV-seropositive. Sequencing was performed on PBMCs. The chain carries TRBV30 and TRBJ1-3, with D perhaps TRBD1 (5 bases). CDR3 DNA: TGTGCCTGGAGTGGCAACAGGCTCTCTGGAAACACCATATATTTT. It codes for CAWSGNRLSGNTIYF. Drawing the rest from reference TRBV30 and TRBJ1-3, the complete variable domain is SQTIHQWPATLVQPVGSPLSLECTVEGTSNPNLYWYRQAAGRGLQLLFYSVGIGQISSEVPQNLSASRPQDRQFILSSKKLLLSDSGFYLCAWSGNRLSGNTIYFGEGSWLTVV.